This T cell receptor beta chain was recorded in a study of blood T cell repertoires in COVID-19. This study enrolled people aged 18 to 89 from about two dozen US geographic areas. Cohorts were assigned according to the clinical history that participants reported. Trimming removed 3 bases from V and 2 bases from J, with 8 bases in between. CDR1 and CDR2 (germline): SGHDT, YYEEEE. This CDR3 is 13 amino acids long. In the authors' methods: Counts of nucleated cells, estimated from reference gene primer amplification, were obtained. Data came from immunoSEQ multiplex PCR; TCRdb stores just in-frame clones and leaves some out. For V, J and clone size, that table is used; D and trimming come from the DNA. The table has some 190,000 clones, roughly three quarters seen once.

This receptor was taken from a woman aged 45 to 65 with acute COVID-19. Sequencing used PBMCs or T cells enriched from blood (not recorded which). This rearrangement joins TRBV5-6 to TRBJ1-2; the D is unclear. CDR3 sequence: CASSSDTNYGYTF. CDR3 in DNA: TGTGCCAGCAGCTCCGACACGAACTATGGCTACACCTTC.